Below, one T cell receptor beta chain is given with its context. Trimming at V came to 4 bases and at J to 2 bases, leaving 7 bases not matched to a gene. The germline gives CDR1 WNHNN, CDR2 SYGVQD (reference sequence). The CDR3 sequence is 17 residues long. Profiled with immunoSEQ multiplex PCR; TCRdb holds only in-frame clones, not every one. Here the sample spans about 250,000 clones, 86% being singletons. These data come from a study of blood T cell repertoires in COVID-19. For the study at large: Collection of acute and convalescent COVID-19 samples took place in the United States, Italy and Spain. Sample material is recorded as cDNA or gDNA derived from T cells, B-cell-depleted T cells, or PBMCs.

The sequence was obtained from a woman older than 75 with COVID-19, enrolled during active disease. J is TRBJ2-3 and V is TRBV10-1; 12 positions agree with TRBD2. The sequenced sample consisted of peripheral blood. The CDR3 sequence: CASSGPTSGGLTDTQYF. The CDR3 nucleotides read TGCGCCAGCAGTGGGCCGACTAGCGGGGGACTCACAGATACGCAGTATTTT.